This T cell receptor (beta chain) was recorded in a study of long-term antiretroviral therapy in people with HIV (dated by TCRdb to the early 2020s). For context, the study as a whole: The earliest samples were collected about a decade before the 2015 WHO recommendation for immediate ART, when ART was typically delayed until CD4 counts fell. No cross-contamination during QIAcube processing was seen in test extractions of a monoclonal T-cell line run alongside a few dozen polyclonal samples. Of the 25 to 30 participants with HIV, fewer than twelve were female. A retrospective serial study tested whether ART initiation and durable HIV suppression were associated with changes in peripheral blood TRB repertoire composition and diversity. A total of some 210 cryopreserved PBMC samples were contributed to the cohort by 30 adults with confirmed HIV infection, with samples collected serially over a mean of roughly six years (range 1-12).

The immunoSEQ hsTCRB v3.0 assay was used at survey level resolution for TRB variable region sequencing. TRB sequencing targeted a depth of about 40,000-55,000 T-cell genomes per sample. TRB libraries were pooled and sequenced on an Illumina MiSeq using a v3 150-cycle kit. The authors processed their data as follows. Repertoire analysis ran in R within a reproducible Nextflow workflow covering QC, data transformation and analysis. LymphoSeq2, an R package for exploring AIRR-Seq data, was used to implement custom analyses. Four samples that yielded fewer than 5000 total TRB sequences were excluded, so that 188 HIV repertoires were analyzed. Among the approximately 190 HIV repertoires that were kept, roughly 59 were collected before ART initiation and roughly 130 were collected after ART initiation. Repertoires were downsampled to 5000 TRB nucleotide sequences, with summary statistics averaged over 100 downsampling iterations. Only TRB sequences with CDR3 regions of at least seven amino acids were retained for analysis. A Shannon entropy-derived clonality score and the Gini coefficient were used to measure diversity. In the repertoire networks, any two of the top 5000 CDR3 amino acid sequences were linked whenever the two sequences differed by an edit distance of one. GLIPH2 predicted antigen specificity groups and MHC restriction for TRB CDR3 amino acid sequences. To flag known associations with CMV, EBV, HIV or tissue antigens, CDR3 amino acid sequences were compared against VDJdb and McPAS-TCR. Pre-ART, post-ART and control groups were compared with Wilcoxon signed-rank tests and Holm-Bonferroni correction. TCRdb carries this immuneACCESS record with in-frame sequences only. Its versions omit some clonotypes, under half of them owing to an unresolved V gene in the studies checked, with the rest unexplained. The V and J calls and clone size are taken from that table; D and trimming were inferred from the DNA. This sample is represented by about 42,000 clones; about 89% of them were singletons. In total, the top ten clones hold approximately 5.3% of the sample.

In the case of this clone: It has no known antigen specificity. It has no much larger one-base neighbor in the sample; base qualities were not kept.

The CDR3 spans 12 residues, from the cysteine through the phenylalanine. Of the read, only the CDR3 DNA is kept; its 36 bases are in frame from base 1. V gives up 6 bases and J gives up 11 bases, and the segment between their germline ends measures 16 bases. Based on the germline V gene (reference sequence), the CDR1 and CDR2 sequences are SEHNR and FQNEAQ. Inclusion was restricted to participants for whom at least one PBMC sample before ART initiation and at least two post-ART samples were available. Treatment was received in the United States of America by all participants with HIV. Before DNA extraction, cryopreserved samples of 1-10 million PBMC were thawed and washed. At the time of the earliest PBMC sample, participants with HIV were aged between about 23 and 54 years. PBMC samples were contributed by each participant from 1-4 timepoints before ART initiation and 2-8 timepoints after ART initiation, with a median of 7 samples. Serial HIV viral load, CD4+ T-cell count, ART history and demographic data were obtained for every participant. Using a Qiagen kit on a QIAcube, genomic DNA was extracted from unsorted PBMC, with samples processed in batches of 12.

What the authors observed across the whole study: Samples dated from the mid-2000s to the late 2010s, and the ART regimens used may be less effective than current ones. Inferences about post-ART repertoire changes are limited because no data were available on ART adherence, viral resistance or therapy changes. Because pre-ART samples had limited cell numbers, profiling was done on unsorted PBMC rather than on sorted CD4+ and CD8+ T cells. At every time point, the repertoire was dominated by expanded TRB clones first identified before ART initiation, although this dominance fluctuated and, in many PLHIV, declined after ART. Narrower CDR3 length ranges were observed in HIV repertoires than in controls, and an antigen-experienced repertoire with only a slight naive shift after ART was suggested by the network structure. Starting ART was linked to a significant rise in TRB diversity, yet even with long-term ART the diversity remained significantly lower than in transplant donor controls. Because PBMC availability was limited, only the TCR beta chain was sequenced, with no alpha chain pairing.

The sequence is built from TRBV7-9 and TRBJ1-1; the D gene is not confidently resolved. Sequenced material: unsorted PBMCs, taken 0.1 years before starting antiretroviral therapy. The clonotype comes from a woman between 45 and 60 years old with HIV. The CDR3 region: CASRQTKLGAFF. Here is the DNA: TGTGCCAGCAGACAAACAAAGTTGGGGGCTTTCTTT.